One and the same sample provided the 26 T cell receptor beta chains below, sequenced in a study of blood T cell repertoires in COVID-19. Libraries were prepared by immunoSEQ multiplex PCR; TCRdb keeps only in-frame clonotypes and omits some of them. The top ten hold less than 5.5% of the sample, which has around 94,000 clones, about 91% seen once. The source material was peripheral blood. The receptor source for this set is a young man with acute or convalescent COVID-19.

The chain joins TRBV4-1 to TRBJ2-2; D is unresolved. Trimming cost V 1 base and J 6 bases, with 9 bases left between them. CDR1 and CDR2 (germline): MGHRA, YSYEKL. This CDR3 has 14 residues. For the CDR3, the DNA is TGCGCCAGCAGCCAAGTCGGTTCTTCCGGGGAGCTGTTTTTT. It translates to CASSQVGSSGELFF.

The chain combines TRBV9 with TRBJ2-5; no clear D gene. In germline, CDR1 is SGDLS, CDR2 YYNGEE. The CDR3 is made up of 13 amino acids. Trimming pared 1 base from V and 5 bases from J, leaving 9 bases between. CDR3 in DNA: TGTGCCAGCAGCGTACGGGTTTGGGAGACCCAGTACTTC. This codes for CASSVRVWETQYF.

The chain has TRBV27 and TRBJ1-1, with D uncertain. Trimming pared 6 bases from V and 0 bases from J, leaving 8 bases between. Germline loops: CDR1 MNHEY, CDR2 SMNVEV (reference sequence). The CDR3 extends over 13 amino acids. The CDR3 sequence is CASSYSMNTEAFF. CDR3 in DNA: TGTGCCAGCAGCTACAGCATGAACACTGAAGCTTTCTTT.

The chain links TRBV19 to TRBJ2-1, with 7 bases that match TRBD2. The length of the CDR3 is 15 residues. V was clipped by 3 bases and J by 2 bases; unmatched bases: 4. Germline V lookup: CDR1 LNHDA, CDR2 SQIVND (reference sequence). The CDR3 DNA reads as TGTGCCAGTAGTATGGCGGGAGCAACCTACAATGAGCAGTTCTTC. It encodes CASSMAGATYNEQFF.

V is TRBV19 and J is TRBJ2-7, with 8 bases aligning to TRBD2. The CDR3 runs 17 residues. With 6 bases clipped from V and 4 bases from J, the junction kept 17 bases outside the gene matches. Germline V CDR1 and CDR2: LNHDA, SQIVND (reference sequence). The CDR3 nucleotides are TGTGCCAGTAGGGGGTCCGCGAGCGGGGGATCCTATTACGAGCAGTACTTC. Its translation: CASRGSASGGSYYEQYF.

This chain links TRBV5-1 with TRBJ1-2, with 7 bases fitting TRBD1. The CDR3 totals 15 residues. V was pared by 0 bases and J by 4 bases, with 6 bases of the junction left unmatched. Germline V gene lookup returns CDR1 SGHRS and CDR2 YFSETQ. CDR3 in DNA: TGCGCCAGCAGCTTGGGGGGACAGACCGTCTATGGCTACACCTTC. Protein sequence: CASSLGGQTVYGYTF.

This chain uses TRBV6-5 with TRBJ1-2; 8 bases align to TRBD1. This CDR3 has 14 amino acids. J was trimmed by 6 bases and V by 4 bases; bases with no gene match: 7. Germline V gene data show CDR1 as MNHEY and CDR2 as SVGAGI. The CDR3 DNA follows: TGTGCCAGCAGTTGGGGCCAGGGGGCCGATGGCTACACCTTC. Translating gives CASSWGQGADGYTF.

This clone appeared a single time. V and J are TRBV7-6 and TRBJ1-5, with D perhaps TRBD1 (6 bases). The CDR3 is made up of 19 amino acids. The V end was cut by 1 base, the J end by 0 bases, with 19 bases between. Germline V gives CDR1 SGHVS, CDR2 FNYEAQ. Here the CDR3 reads CASSLVSGAGRDSNQPQHF. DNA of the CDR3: TGTGCCAGCAGCTTAGTATCAGGGGCCGGTAGGGATAGCAATCAGCCCCAGCATTTT.

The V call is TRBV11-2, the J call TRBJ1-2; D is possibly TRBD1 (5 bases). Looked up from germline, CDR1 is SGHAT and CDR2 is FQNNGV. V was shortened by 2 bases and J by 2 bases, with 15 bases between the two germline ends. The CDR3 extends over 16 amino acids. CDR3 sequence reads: CASSLTTGLLNYGYTF. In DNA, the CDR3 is TGTGCCAGCAGCTTAACAACAGGTCTTCTCAACTATGGCTACACCTTC.

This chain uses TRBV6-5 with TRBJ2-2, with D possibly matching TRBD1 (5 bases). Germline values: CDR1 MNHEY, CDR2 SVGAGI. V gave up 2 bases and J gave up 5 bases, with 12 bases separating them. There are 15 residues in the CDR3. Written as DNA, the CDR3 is TGTGCCAGCAGTTACAACGGCAGGGTTACCGGGGAGCTGTTTTTT. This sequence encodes CASSYNGRVTGELFF.

The CDR3 protein is CASSQDGRGNTEAFF. CDR3 in DNA: TGTGCCAGCAGCCAAGATGGGCGGGGGAACACTGAAGCTTTCTTT. The chain joins TRBV4-2 to TRBJ1-1; D is unresolved. V dropped 0 bases and J dropped 1 base, with 9 bases sitting between them. Germline CDR1 LGHNA, CDR2 YNFKEQ. The CDR3 extends over 15 amino acids.

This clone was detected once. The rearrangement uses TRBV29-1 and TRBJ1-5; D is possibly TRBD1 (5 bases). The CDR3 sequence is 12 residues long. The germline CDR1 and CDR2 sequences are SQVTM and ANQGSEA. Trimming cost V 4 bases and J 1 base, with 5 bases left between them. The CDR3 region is CSVGQSNQPQHF. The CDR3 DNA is TGCAGCGTTGGACAGAGCAATCAGCCCCAGCATTTT.

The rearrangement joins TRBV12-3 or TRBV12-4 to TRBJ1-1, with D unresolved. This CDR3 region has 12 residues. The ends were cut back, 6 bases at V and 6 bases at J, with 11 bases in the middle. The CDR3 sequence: CASSPDSPEAFF. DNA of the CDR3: TGTGCCAGCAGCCCGGACTCGCCTGAAGCTTTCTTT.

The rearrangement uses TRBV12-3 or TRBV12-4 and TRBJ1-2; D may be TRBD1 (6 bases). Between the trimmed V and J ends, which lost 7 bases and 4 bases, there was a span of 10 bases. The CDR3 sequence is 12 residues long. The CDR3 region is CASTDRFYGYTF. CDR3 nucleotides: TGTGCCAGCACCGACAGGTTCTATGGCTACACCTTC.

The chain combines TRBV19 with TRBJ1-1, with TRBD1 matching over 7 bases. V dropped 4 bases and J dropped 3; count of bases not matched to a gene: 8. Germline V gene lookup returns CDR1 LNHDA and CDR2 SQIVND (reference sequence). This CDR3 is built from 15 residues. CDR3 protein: CASSTSGGRHTEAFF. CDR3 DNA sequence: TGTGCCAGTAGTACCTCAGGGGGAAGGCACACTGAAGCTTTCTTT.

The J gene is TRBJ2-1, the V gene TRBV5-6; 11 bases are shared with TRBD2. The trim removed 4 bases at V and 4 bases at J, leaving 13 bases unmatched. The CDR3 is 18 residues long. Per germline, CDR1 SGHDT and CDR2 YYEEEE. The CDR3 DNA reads TGTGCCAGCAGCCCAACTGGGAGGGGACTAGCGGTTTACAATGAGCAGTTCTTC. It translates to CASSPTGRGLAVYNEQFF.

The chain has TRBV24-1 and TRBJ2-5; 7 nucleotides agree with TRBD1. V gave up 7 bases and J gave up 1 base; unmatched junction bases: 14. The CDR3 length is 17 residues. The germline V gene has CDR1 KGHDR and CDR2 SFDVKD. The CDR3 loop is CATRRPRQGIVQETQYF. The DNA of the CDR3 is TGTGCCACCAGGAGGCCAAGACAGGGCATAGTCCAAGAGACCCAGTACTTC.

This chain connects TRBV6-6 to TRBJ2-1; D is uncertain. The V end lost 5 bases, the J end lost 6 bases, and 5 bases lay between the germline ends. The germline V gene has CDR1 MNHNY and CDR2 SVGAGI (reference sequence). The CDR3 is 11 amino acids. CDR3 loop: CASSSRNEQFF. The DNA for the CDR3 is TGTGCCAGCAGTAGCCGCAATGAGCAGTTCTTC.

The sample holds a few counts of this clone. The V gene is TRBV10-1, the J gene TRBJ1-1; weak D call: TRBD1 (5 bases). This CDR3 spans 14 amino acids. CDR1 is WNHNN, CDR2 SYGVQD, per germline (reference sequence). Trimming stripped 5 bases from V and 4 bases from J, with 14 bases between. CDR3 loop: CASSPIGGGTEAFF. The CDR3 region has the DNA TGCGCCAGCAGTCCCATTGGGGGGGGCACTGAAGCTTTCTTT.

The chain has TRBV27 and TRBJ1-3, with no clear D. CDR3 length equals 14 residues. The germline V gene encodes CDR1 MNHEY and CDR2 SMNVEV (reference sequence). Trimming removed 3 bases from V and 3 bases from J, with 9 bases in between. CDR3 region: CASSLGGSGNTIYF. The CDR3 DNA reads TGTGCCAGCAGTTTGGGAGGAAGTGGAAACACCATATATTTT.

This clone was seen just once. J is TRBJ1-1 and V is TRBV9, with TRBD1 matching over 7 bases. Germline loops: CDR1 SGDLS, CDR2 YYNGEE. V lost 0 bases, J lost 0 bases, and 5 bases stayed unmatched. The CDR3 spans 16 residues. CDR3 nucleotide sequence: TGTGCCAGCAGCGTAGGGGGCAGGGGGATGAACACTGAAGCTTTCTTT. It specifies CASSVGGRGMNTEAFF.

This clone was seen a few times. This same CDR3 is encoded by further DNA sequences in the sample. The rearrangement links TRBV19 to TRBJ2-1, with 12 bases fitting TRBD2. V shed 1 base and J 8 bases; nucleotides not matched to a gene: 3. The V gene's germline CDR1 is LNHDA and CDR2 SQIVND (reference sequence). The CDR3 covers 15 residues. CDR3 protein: CASSIGLAGGDEQFF. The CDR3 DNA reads TGTGCCAGTAGTATAGGCCTAGCGGGAGGGGATGAGCAGTTCTTC.

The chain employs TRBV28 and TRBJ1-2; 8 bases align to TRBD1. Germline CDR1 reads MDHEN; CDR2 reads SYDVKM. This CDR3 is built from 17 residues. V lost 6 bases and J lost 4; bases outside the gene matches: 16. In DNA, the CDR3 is TGTGCCAGCAGGGGGGCCGAGACAGGGGAGGTTAGCTATGGCTACACCTTC. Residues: CASRGAETGEVSYGYTF.

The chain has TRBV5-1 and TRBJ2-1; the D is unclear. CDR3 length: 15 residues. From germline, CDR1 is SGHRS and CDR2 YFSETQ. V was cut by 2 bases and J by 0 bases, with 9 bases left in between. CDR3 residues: CASSFDWSSYNEQFF. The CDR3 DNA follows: TGCGCCAGCAGCTTTGATTGGAGCTCCTACAATGAGCAGTTCTTC.

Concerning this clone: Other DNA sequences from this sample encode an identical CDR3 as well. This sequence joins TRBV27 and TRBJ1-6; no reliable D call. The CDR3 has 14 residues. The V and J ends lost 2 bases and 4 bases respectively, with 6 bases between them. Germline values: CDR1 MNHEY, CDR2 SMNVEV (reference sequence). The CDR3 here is CASSLLQYNSPLHF. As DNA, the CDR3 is TGTGCCAGCAGTTTACTACAGTATAATTCACCCCTCCACTTT.

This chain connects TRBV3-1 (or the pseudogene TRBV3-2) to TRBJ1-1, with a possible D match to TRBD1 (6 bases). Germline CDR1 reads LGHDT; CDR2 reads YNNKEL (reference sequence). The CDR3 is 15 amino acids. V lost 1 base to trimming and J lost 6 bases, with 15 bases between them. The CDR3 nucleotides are TGTGCCAGCAGCCAAGGAGGGACAAGGGAGCCTGAAGCTTTCTTT. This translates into CASSQGGTREPEAFF.